This record concerns one T cell receptor (beta chain) sequence. Its antigen remains unknown. Between the trimmed V and J ends, which lost 0 bases and 4 bases, there was a span of 9 bases. CDR3 size: 14 residues. The germline V gene encodes CDR1 MNHEY and CDR2 SVGAGI. The data stem from a study of CD8 T cells in Susac syndrome. Study-level points and caveats: The study's TCR sequencing and HLA analysis covered a relatively small number of individuals, and the study acknowledged this.

RNA, at about 0.45 to 1 ug, was reverse transcribed with random hexamers. TCR beta CDR3 was amplified by immunoSEQ multiplex PCR. This amplification extended across 54 Vbeta and 13 Jbeta segments. TCRdb re-called the immunoSEQ multiplex PCR reads through MiXCR, storing one row per CDR3 protein. Of approximately 150,000 distinct CDR3 sequences in the sample, about 90% were seen once. Sequencing targeted TCR beta in blood CD8+ and CD4+ T cells. Negative isolation yielded CD4+ and CD8+ T cells, and FACS enriched TEMRA cells. The sequence derives from a human donor in good health. Specimen: CD4+ T cells from PBMCs. The rearrangement uses TRBV6-5 and TRBJ2-5, with D uncertain. The CDR3 sequence is CASSYSRLTETQYF. DNA for the CDR3: TGTGCCAGCAGTTACTCTAGGCTAACAGAGACCCAGTACTTC.